Following are 17 T cell receptor beta chains from one sample sequenced in a study of blood T cell repertoires in COVID-19. The data were produced by immunoSEQ multiplex PCR, yet TCRdb's version contains in-frame clones alone and is incomplete. This table holds 170,000 or so clones, around 80% found once. The sample consisted of PBMCs or T cells enriched from blood (not recorded which). The receptors stem from a woman aged 45-60 years who had recovered from COVID-19.

The genes are TRBV7-3 and TRBJ1-6, with TRBD1 identical over 7 bases. The V gene's germline CDR1 is SGHTA and CDR2 FQGTGA. There are 14 residues in the CDR3. Trimming removed 5 bases from V and 8 bases from J; junction bases left unmatched: 6. CDR3 DNA: TGTGCCAGCAGCCTGACAGGGTTTGATTCACCCCTCCACTTT. Its translation is CASSLTGFDSPLHF.

This clone was recorded once. The V gene is TRBV9, the J gene TRBJ2-1, with 8 bases lining up with TRBD2. The CDR3 contains 15 residues. CDR1 SGDLS and CDR2 YYNGEE come from the germline V gene. Losses at the gene ends were 4 bases for V and 3 bases for J; bases not matched to a gene: 6. The chain's CDR3 is CASSSTSGVYNEQFF. CDR3 nucleotide sequence: TGTGCCAGCAGCTCCACTAGCGGAGTCTACAATGAGCAGTTCTTC. The variable domain in full, with the rest retrieved from reference TRBV9 and TRBJ2-1, is DSGVTQTPKHLITATGQRVTLRCSPRSGDLSVYWYQQSLDQGLQFLIQYYNGEERAKGNILERFSAQQFPDLHSELNLSSLELGDSALYFCASSSTSGVYNEQFFGPGTRLTVL.

V is TRBV18 and J is TRBJ2-1, with 8 bases matching TRBD1. Germline V gene data show CDR1 as KGHSH and CDR2 as LQKENI. The length of the CDR3 is 15 residues. J lost 2 bases, V lost 6 bases, and 6 bases had no gene match. The CDR3 region is CASSSGTGPYNEQFF. The DNA for the CDR3 is TGTGCCAGCTCCTCCGGGACAGGACCCTACAATGAGCAGTTCTTC.

The chain recombines TRBV23-1 with TRBJ2-2; weak D call: TRBD2 (6 bases). TRBV23-1 is designated an ORF whose function remains uncertain. CDR3 length equals 13 residues. V was cut by 3 bases and J by 5 bases, with 7 bases left in between. For the CDR3, the DNA is TGCGCCAGCAGTCATGGGAGGACCGGGGAGCTGTTTTTT. Translating it yields CASSHGRTGELFF.

V usage is TRBV6-5 and J usage is TRBJ2-7, with TRBD1 identical over 10 bases. V dropped 6 bases and J dropped 5; count of bases not matched to a gene: 7. CDR3 length equals 14 residues. Germline V gives CDR1 MNHEY, CDR2 SVGAGI. The CDR3 reads CASSRTGGGDEQYF. CDR3 DNA sequence: TGTGCCAGCAGCCGGACAGGGGGTGGCGACGAGCAGTACTTC.

This chain connects TRBV6-5 to TRBJ1-6; 12 bases are a match to TRBD1. The CDR3 consists of 15 residues. In germline, CDR1 is MNHEY, CDR2 SVGAGI. V trimming: 8 bases; J trimming: 7 bases; junction bases outside the gene matches: 6. Here the CDR3 reads CASQEGQGANSPLHF. DNA of the CDR3: TGTGCCAGCCAAGAGGGACAGGGGGCAAATTCACCCCTCCACTTT.

J is TRBJ1-2 and V is TRBV14; tentatively, D is TRBD1 (5 bases). V lost 0 bases and J lost 5, with 13 bases in between. The CDR3 consists of 15 residues. Germline V gene sequence: CDR1 SGHDN, CDR2 FVKESK. As DNA, the CDR3 is TGTGCCAGCAGCCAAGAAGACAGTCCCCGTTATGGCTACACCTTC. Protein sequence: CASSQEDSPRYGYTF.

This chain uses TRBV5-1 with TRBJ2-3, with a tentative D call TRBD2 (5 bases). The CDR3 has 15 residues. Trimming removed 4 bases at V and 2 bases at J, with 14 bases between. CDR1 and CDR2 (germline): SGHRS, YFSETQ. This CDR3 is CASSTSGSVTDTQYF. CDR3 nucleotide sequence: TGCGCCAGCAGCACCTCGGGGTCTGTCACAGATACGCAGTATTTT. Full variable domain (rest looked up from reference TRBV5-1 and TRBJ2-3): KAGVTQTPRYLIKTRGQQVTLSCSPISGHRSVSWYQQTPGQGLQFLFEYFSETQRNKGNFPGRFSGRQFSNSRSEMNVSTLELGDSALYLCASSTSGSVTDTQYFGPGTRLTVL.

The CDR3 spells CASTGQASGNTIYF. CDR3 DNA sequence: TGTGCCAGCACTGGACAGGCCTCTGGAAACACCATATATTTT. The chain couples TRBV2 to TRBJ1-3; 7 positions match TRBD1. CDR3 size: 14 residues. CDR1 SNHLY and CDR2 FYNNEI come from the germline V gene. Trimming at V came to 7 bases and at J to 0 bases, leaving 3 bases not matched to a gene.

The genes are TRBV19 and TRBJ1-2, with D uncertain. The V gene lost 3 bases and the J gene lost 8 bases, with 16 bases spanning the gap. The CDR3 loop spans 14 amino acids. Germline lookup yields CDR1 LNHDA and CDR2 SQIVND (reference sequence). The CDR3 is CASSIVGGFGGYTF. In nucleotides, the CDR3 is TGTGCCAGTAGTATTGTAGGAGGGTTTGGAGGCTACACCTTC. The entire variable domain, with the rest obtained from reference TRBV19 and TRBJ1-2, is as follows: DGGITQSPKYLFRKEGQNVTLSCEQNLNHDAMYWYRQDPGQGLRLIYYSQIVNDFQKGDIAEGYSVSREKKESFPLTVTSAQKNPTAFYLCASSIVGGFGGYTFGSGTRLTVV.

The chain recombines TRBV7-9 with TRBJ1-1, with 9 positions matching TRBD1. V gave up 10 bases and J gave up 4 bases; unmatched junction bases: 7. Germline V gene lookup returns CDR1 SEHNR and CDR2 FQNEAQ (reference sequence). CDR3 size: 13 residues. The CDR3 protein is CATRQGQGTEAFF. The CDR3 region has the DNA TGTGCCACCCGCCAGGGACAGGGCACTGAAGCTTTCTTT. Drawing the rest from reference TRBV7-9 and TRBJ1-1, the complete variable domain is DTGVSQNPRHKITKRGQNVTFRCDPISEHNRLYWYRQTLGQGPEFLTYFQNEAQLEKSRLLSDRFSAERPKGSFSTLEIQRTEQGDSAMYLCATRQGQGTEAFFGQGTRLTVV.

The chain is built from TRBV28 and TRBJ2-3; 8 bases line up with TRBD1. Germline values: CDR1 MDHEN, CDR2 SYDVKM. The length of the CDR3 is 16 residues. V shed 4 bases and J 2 bases; nucleotides not matched to a gene: 8. DNA of the CDR3: TGTGCCAGCAGTTCGACCGGGACAGGAACCACAGATACGCAGTATTTT. This sequence encodes CASSSTGTGTTDTQYF. Looking up the rest from reference TRBV28 and TRBJ2-3 gives the full variable domain: DVKVTQSSRYLVKRTGEKVFLECVQDMDHENMFWYRQDPGLGLRLIYFSYDVKMKEKGDIPEGYSVSREKKERFSLILESASTNQTSMYLCASSSTGTGTTDTQYFGPGTRLTVL.

The chain uses TRBV30 and TRBJ2-5; TRBD2 is a possible D gene (6 bases). The V end lost 5 bases, the J end lost 6 bases, and 16 bases lay between the germline ends. The V gene's germline CDR1 is GTSNPN and CDR2 SVGIG (reference sequence). CDR3 length: 13 residues. CDR3 sequence reads: CAWSAEGQKTQYF. Written as DNA, the CDR3 is TGTGCCTGGTCGGCGGAGGGCCAGAAGACCCAGTACTTC.

This chain uses TRBV27 with TRBJ2-1, with TRBD2 identical over 12 bases. J gave up 6 bases and V 6 bases, and 15 bases lay outside the gene matches. Germline CDR1 reads MNHEY; CDR2 reads SMNVEV (reference sequence). CDR3 length: 18 amino acids. CDR3 sequence (DNA): TGTGCCAGCAGCCTCGGGCGCTATCGACTAGCGGGAGTCAATGAGCAGTTCTTC. It yields the protein CASSLGRYRLAGVNEQFF.

This clone showed up just a few times. The gene calls are TRBV2 and TRBJ1-1, with 8 positions matching TRBD1. This CDR3 is 15 amino acids long. The V gene end was trimmed by 4 bases and the J gene end by 1 base; junction bases not matched to a gene: 5. Germline V gives CDR1 SNHLY, CDR2 FYNNEI. The DNA of the CDR3 is TGTGCCAGCAGTGCCGACAGGGGTCGGAACACTGAAGCTTTCTTT. Amino acid sequence: CASSADRGRNTEAFF.

This chain connects TRBV5-1 to TRBJ1-6; 8 bases fit TRBD1. The length of the CDR3 is 15 residues. V gave up 0 bases and J gave up 7 bases; unmatched junction bases: 3. CDR1 is SGHRS, CDR2 YFSETQ, per germline. CDR3 sequence: CASSLAAGGNSPLHF. The DNA of the CDR3 is TGCGCCAGCAGCTTGGCCGCAGGGGGCAATTCACCCCTCCACTTT.

This clone was picked up one time. The chain is built from TRBV19 and TRBJ2-7, with 9 bases that match TRBD2. CDR1 LNHDA and CDR2 SQIVND come from the germline V gene (reference sequence). Trimming removed 3 bases from V and 2 bases from J; junction bases left unmatched: 11. The CDR3 runs 17 residues. CDR3 protein: CASSIFSSGGRAYEQYF. The DNA of the CDR3 is TGTGCCAGTAGTATCTTTTCGTCCGGCGGGAGGGCCTACGAGCAGTACTTC.